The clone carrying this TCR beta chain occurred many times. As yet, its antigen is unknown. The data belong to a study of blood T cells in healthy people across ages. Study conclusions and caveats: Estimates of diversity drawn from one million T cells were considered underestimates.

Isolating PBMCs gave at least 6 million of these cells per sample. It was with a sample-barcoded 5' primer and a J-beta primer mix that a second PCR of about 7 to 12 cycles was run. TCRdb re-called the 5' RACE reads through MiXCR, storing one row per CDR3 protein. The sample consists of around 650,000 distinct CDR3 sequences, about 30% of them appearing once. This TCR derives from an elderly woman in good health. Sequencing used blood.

This CDR3 reads CASSLVGGAASGDSETQYF. Written as DNA, the CDR3 is TGTGCCAGCAGCTTAGTAGGGGGGGCTGCTAGCGGTGACTCAGAGACCCAGTACTTC. This chain connects TRBV11-3 to TRBJ2-5, with TRBD2 as a possible D gene (7 bases). The CDR3 runs 19 residues. Germline V lookup: CDR1 SGHNT, CDR2 YENEEA. Trimming removed 1 base from V and 4 bases from J, with 25 bases in between.